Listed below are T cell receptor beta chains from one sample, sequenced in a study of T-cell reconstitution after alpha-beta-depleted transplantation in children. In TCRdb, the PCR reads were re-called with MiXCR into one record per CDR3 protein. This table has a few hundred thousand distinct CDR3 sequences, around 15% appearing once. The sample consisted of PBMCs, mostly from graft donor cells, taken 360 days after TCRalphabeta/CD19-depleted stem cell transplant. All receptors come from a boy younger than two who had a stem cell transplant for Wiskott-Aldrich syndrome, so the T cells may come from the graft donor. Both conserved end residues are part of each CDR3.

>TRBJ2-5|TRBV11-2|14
CASNLRGPPETQYF
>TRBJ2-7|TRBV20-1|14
CSARMLAGDYEQYF
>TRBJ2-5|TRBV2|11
CASSEGETQYF
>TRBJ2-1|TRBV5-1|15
CASSSAGFWGSEQFF
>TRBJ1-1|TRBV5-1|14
CASSYRTGGTEAFF
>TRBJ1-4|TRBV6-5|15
CASSPWGRTNEKLFF
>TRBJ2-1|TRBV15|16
CATSRENWRYYNEQFF
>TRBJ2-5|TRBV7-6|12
CASSLDRQTQYF
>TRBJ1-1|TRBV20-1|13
CSAPGVLNTEAFF
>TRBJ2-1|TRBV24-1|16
CATSEPGLGRNYEQFF
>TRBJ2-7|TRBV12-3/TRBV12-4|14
CASSFRRGQKEQYF
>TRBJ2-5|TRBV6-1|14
CASSLDKYQETQYF
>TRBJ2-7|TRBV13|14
CASSLSGLVYEQYF
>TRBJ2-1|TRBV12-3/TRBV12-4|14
CASSLTTKPNEQFF
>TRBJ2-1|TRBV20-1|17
CSARFLLAGVNLNEQFF
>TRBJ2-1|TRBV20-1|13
CSARGSTYNEQFF
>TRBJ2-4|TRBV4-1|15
CASSGGVLAKNIQYF
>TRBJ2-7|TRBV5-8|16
CASSLTPGQGTGEQYF
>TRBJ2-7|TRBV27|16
CASRGQGLNFSCEQYF
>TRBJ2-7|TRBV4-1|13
CASSQDFDGERYF
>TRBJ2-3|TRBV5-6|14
CASIVAGGPDTQYF
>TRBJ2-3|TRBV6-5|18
CASSYSRMDRVVTDTQYF
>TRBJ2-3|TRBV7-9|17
CASSRRLAGEGTDTQYF
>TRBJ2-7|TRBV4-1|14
CASSQLAGWHEQYF
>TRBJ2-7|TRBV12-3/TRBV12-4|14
CASSLARGLNEQYF
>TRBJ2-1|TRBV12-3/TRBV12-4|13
CASRDAGGNEQFF
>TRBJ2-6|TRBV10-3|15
CAIGAVHSGANVLTF
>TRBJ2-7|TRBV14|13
CASSPYRFYEQYF
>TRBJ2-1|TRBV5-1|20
CASPLGGSTKIVPYYNEQFF
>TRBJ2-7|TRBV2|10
CASALSEQYF
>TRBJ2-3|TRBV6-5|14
CASSYLEDPDTQYF
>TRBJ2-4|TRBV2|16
CASTIQRERAKNIQYF
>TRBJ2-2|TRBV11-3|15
CASSLGGTSPGELFF
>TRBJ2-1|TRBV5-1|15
CASSLAGGANNEQFF
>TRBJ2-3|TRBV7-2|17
CASSLGPGQGEGDTQYF
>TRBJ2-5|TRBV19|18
CASSIGGTGLARTETQYF
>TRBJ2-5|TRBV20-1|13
CSARDPYQETQYF
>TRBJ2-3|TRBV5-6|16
CASNLGSRGTTDTQYF
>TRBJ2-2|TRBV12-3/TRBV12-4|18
CASSPPGHHFGNTGELFF
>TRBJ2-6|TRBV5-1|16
CASSSDMGPGANVLTF
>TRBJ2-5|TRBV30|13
CAWSVGRKETQYF
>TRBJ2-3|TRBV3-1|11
CASSQVGTQYF
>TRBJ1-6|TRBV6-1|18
CASSPGQKGSSYNSPLHF
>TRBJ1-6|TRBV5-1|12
CASSLDRQPLHF
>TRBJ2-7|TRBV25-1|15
CASSRAGGRYYEQYF
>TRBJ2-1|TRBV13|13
CASSPRTWKKQFF
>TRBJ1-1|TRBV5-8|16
CASSPWGGHDNTEAFF
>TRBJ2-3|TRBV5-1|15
CASSLERGVTDTQYF
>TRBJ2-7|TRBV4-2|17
CASSPSGTGKIPYEQYF
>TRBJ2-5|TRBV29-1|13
CSVDLGGGETQYF
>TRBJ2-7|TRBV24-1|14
CATSAWDQPYEQYF
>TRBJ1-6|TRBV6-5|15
CASSLLGKGYSPLHF